This TCR beta chain was found in a study of CD4 and CD8 cells across lung adenocarcinoma regions. Localized lung adenocarcinoma, a non-small cell lung cancer, affected the donors. Germline CDR1 and CDR2: SGHNT and YENEEA. Trimming cost V 11 bases and J 5 bases, with 10 bases left between them. The CDR3 is 11 residues long. TCRdb called the PCR reads again in MiXCR, with one record for every CDR3 protein. The data hold under 10,000 distinct CDR3 sequences, with roughly 44% observed a single time. This clonotype has at least ten counts. The chain is built from TRBV11-3 and TRBJ2-1; a weak D match, TRBD2 (6 bases). Material for sequencing was CD8+ T cells from the center of a lung tumor. This sequence originates from a male donor with lung adenocarcinoma. The CD4 and CD8 labels of this study may be unreliable. This CDR3 reads CAGGTHNEQFF. CDR3 in DNA: TGTGCCGGGGGGACTCACAATGAGCAGTTCTTC.